This entry lists 21 T cell receptor beta chains sequenced from one sample in a study of vaccination and CD4 T cells after COVID-19. Their recognized antigens are unknown. As to time point: late sampling 161 to 241 days after vaccination in a few convalescent patients. Treatment here: roughly nine-day PBMC culture with coronavirus spike peptide pools or control peptides (ViraFEST assay). Cultured CD4+ T cell DNA was sequenced using the Oncomine TCR Beta short-read assay. TCRdb fed the PCR reads into MiXCR, producing one record per CDR3 protein. Of tens of thousands of distinct CDR3 sequences listed, about 30% are singletons. The input for sequencing was CD4+ T cells from blood, cultured in vitro, taken about 7 months after SARS-CoV-2 vaccination. The origin of the receptors is a human donor who had recovered from COVID-19.

This clonotype has more than one count but fewer than ten. The rearrangement links TRBV20-1 to TRBJ1-2; possibly TRBD1 for D (5 bases). This CDR3 is built from 13 residues. Per germline, CDR1 DFQATT and CDR2 SNEGSKA (reference sequence). V was pared by 3 bases and J by 8 bases, with 16 bases between. In nucleotides, the CDR3 is TGCAGTGCTAGCGCCGGGACCGCTGAGGGCTACACCTTC. It specifies CSASAGTAEGYTF.

By share, this clonotype counts as medium-sized. V is TRBV7-2 and J is TRBJ1-5; D possibly corresponds to TRBD1 (5 bases). Germline V lookup: CDR1 SGHTA, CDR2 FQGNSA. Trimming cost V 3 bases and J 1 base, with 10 bases left between them. The CDR3 extends over 15 amino acids. The CDR3, as DNA: TGTGCCAGCAGCTTTGTAGGGACCAGCAATCAGCCCCAGCATTTT. The encoded protein is CASSFVGTSNQPQHF.

This clonotype showed up just a few times. J is TRBJ2-3 and V is TRBV6-1; D uncertain. The V end was cut by 5 bases, the J end by 5 bases, with 11 bases between. The CDR3 sequence is 13 residues long. CDR1 is MNHNS and CDR2 is SASEGT in the germline V gene. The CDR3 sequence: CASSQSYKDTQYF. The CDR3 bases are TGTGCCAGCAGTCAAAGCTACAAAGATACGCAGTATTTT.

This clonotype was counted a few times. The rearrangement joins TRBV7-2 to TRBJ2-3; D unclear. The V gene's germline CDR1 is SGHTA and CDR2 FQGNSA. V shed 0 bases and J shed 2 bases, with 3 bases lying between them. This CDR3 is 13 amino acids long. CDR3 sequence reads: CASSLANTDTQYF. The CDR3 nucleotides are TGTGCCAGCAGCTTAGCTAACACAGATACGCAGTATTTT. Full variable domain (rest looked up from reference TRBV7-2 and TRBJ2-3): GAGVSQSPSNKVTEKGKDVELRCDPISGHTALYWYRQSLGQGLEFLIYFQGNSAPDKSGLPSDRFSAERTGGSVSTLTIQRTQQEDSAVYLCASSLANTDTQYFGPGTRLTVL.

This sequence joins TRBV19 and TRBJ1-1; D may be TRBD1 (6 bases). Germline assignment: CDR1 LNHDA and CDR2 SQIVND (reference sequence). The CDR3 has 14 residues. V lost 7 bases and J lost 0, with 12 bases in between. CDR3 region: CASKGGTMNTEAFF. The CDR3 DNA follows: TGTGCCAGTAAGGGGGGAACCATGAACACTGAAGCTTTCTTT.

The rearrangement uses TRBV18 and TRBJ1-1; a weak D match, TRBD1 (6 bases). Trimming took 2 bases from V and 5 from J, leaving 12 bases between them. Per the germline V gene, CDR1 is KGHSH and CDR2 is LQKENI. This CDR3 is built from 14 residues. This CDR3 is CASSPIPRGTEAFF. CDR3 nucleotide sequence: TGTGCCAGCTCACCAATCCCCAGGGGTACTGAAGCTTTCTTT.

This clonotype turned up a few times. J is TRBJ1-5 and V is TRBV7-6; no firm D call. Trimming took 5 bases from V and 2 from J, leaving 7 bases between them. The V gene's germline CDR1 is SGHVS and CDR2 FNYEAQ. The CDR3 is 13 residues long. The CDR3 DNA sequence: TGTGCCAGCAGCCGGAATGGCAATCAGCCCCAGCATTTT. This translates into CASSRNGNQPQHF.

This clonotype occurred a few times. In nucleotides, the CDR3 is TGTGCCAGCAGCCCCCGTAGCGGTACCTACAATGAGCAGTTCTTC. The encoded protein is CASSPRSGTYNEQFF. This chain uses TRBV7-3 with TRBJ2-1, with D maybe TRBD2 (6 bases). Per germline, CDR1 SGHTA and CDR2 FQGTGA. This CDR3 is 15 amino acids long. The V end was cut by 5 bases, the J end by 2 bases, with 13 bases between. The complete variable domain, with remaining parts taken from reference TRBV7-3 and TRBJ2-1, reads GAGVSQTPSNKVTEKGKYVELRCDPISGHTALYWYRQSLGQGPEFLIYFQGTGAADDSGLPNDRFFAVRPEGSVSTLKIQRTERGDSAVYLCASSPRSGTYNEQFFGPGTRLTVL.

This clonotype appeared a few times. The chain employs TRBV7-2 and TRBJ1-5; possible D gene TRBD1, 6 bases. The CDR3 contains 14 residues. V was cut by 5 bases and J by 7 bases, with 15 bases left in between. Germline V lookup: CDR1 SGHTA, CDR2 FQGNSA. CDR3 sequence: CASSRNRAGQPQHF. CDR3 bases: TGTGCCAGCAGCCGGAACAGGGCAGGCCAGCCCCAGCATTTT.

A few counts support this clonotype. The chain recombines TRBV7-9 with TRBJ2-2; no clear D. This CDR3 region has 13 residues. Per the germline V gene, CDR1 is SEHNR and CDR2 is FQNEAQ (reference sequence). Trimming took off 8 bases at V and 6 bases at J, with 13 bases between the two ends. The CDR3 nucleotides read TGTGCCAGCTCCCCCCAGGCAGCCGGGGAGCTGTTTTTT. As protein: CASSPQAAGELFF.

The chain has TRBV5-4 and TRBJ2-7; 8 positions agree with TRBD2. Germline V CDR1 and CDR2: SGHNT, YYREEE (reference sequence). J gave up 4 bases and V 2 bases, and 11 bases lay outside the gene matches. This CDR3 region has 16 residues. Written as DNA, the CDR3 is TGTGCCAGCAGCTTCGGGCTGGGGGGACTAGGGTACGAGCAGTACTTC. This sequence encodes CASSFGLGGLGYEQYF.

This clonotype has only a few counts. The rearrangement uses TRBV7-3 and TRBJ1-2; maybe TRBD1 (6 bases). Trimming took 5 bases from V and 7 from J, leaving 17 bases between them. The CDR3 extends over 14 amino acids. Germline V gene data show CDR1 as SGHTA and CDR2 as FQGTGA. CDR3 residues: CASSAQGFGSGYTF. CDR3 sequence (DNA): TGTGCCAGCAGCGCACAGGGTTTCGGATCTGGCTACACCTTC. Variable domain in full (rest from reference TRBV7-3 and TRBJ1-2): GAGVSQTPSNKVTEKGKYVELRCDPISGHTALYWYRQSLGQGPEFLIYFQGTGAADDSGLPNDRFFAVRPEGSVSTLKIQRTERGDSAVYLCASSAQGFGSGYTFGSGTRLTVV.

This chain connects TRBV24-1 to TRBJ2-1; 7 bases align to TRBD2. The germline CDR1 and CDR2 sequences are KGHDR and SFDVKD. The CDR3 totals 14 residues. J gave up 8 bases and V 5 bases, and 8 bases lay outside the gene matches. CDR3: CATSGEGSGDEQFF. In DNA form, the CDR3 reads TGTGCCACCAGTGGGGAGGGCTCTGGTGATGAGCAGTTCTTC.

The rearrangement links TRBV29-1 to TRBJ2-7; 11 bases align to TRBD2. This CDR3 region has 14 residues. V lost 7 bases to trimming and J lost 2 bases; unmatched junction nucleotides: 7. Germline assignment: CDR1 SQVTM and CDR2 ANQGSEA. The CDR3 here is CSAGDSGRAYEQYF. CDR3 bases: TGCAGCGCTGGGGATAGCGGGAGGGCCTACGAGCAGTACTTC.

The CDR3 sequence: CASSDGTRTIHNEQFF. The CDR3 nucleotides read TGTGCCAGCAGCGACGGAACTAGAACCATCCACAATGAGCAGTTCTTC. The V call is TRBV6-1, the J call TRBJ2-1, with a possible D match to TRBD2 (5 bases). Germline V gives CDR1 MNHNS, CDR2 SASEGT. The CDR3 spans 16 residues. V lost 6 bases to trimming and J lost 5 bases, with 20 bases between them.

This clonotype is classed as medium-sized. The chain employs TRBV20-1 and TRBJ1-1; D possibly corresponds to TRBD1 (5 bases). Trimming removed 2 bases from V and 0 bases from J, with 13 bases in between. This CDR3 contains 15 residues. Germline assignment: CDR1 DFQATT and CDR2 SNEGSKA (reference sequence). The DNA for the CDR3 is TGCAGTGCTAGACAGACCGGGACCGTGAACACTGAAGCTTTCTTT. Protein product: CSARQTGTVNTEAFF.

The chain employs TRBV4-1 and TRBJ2-5, with TRBD1 matching over 12 bases. From germline, CDR1 is MGHRA and CDR2 YSYEKL. Trimming at V came to 3 bases and at J to 5 bases, leaving 4 bases not matched to a gene. CDR3 length: 15 amino acids. CDR3 protein: CASSQGQGAGETQYF. CDR3 coding DNA: TGCGCCAGCAGCCAGGGACAGGGGGCTGGGGAGACCCAGTACTTC.

This clonotype has a handful of counts. The CDR3, as DNA: TGTGCCAGCAGCTTACGGCCGTGGGAAGCCAAAAACATTCAGTACTTC. This translates into CASSLRPWEAKNIQYF. The V and J genes are TRBV7-8 and TRBJ2-4; unclear D gene. Germline loops: CDR1 SGHVS, CDR2 FQNEAQ. CDR3 length: 16 amino acids. V was clipped by 2 bases and J by 0 bases, with 11 bases between them.

This chain connects TRBV27 to TRBJ2-1; 10 bases are shared with TRBD1. The CDR3 totals 19 residues. V dropped 0 bases and J dropped 5; count of bases not matched to a gene: 13. Per germline, CDR1 MNHEY and CDR2 SMNVEV (reference sequence). The CDR3 DNA is TGTGCCAGCAGTTTATCGATGGTTCGTTGGGACAGGGGCCACAATGAGCAGTTCTTC. This encodes CASSLSMVRWDRGHNEQFF.

This clonotype is deemed medium-sized. The genes are TRBV27 and TRBJ2-5, with D uncertain. Between the trimmed V and J ends, which lost 3 bases and 2 bases, there was a span of 10 bases. Germline V gives CDR1 MNHEY, CDR2 SMNVEV (reference sequence). The CDR3 runs to 14 residues. This CDR3 is CASSLGFRQETQYF. The DNA for the CDR3 is TGTGCCAGCAGTTTGGGGTTTCGGCAAGAGACCCAGTACTTC.

V usage is TRBV19 and J usage is TRBJ1-1; 9 bases map to TRBD1. CDR3 size: 15 residues. Losses at the gene ends were 3 bases for V and 4 bases for J; bases not matched to a gene: 6. The germline gives CDR1 LNHDA, CDR2 SQIVND (reference sequence). CDR3 region: CASSIRTGAATEAFF. The CDR3 DNA reads as TGTGCCAGTAGTATCAGGACAGGGGCAGCCACTGAAGCTTTCTTT.